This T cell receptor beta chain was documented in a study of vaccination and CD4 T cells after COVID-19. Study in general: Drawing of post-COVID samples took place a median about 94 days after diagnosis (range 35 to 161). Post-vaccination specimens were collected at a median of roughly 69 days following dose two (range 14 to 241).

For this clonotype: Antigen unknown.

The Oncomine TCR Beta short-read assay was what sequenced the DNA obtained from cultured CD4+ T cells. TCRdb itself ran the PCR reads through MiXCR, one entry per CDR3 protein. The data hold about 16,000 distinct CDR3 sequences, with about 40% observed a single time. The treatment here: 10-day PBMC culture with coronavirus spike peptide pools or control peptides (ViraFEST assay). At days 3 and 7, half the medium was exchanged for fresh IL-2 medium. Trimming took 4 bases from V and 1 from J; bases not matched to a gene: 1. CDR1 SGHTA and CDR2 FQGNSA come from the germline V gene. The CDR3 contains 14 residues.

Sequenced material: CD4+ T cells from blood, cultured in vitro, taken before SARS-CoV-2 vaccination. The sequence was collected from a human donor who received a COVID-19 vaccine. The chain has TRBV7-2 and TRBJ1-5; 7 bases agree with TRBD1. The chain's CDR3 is CASSSTGSNQPQHF. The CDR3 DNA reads TGTGCCAGCAGCTCGACAGGGAGCAATCAGCCCCAGCATTTT.